Sequencing of this TCR beta chain was carried out in a study of blood T cell repertoires in COVID-19. In the study overall: Whether acute or convalescent, the COVID-19 samples came from the United States, Italy and Spain.

The CDR3 contains 13 residues. The germline V gene encodes CDR1 LNHDA and CDR2 SQIVND (reference sequence). Losses at the gene ends were 8 bases for V and 7 bases for J; bases not matched to a gene: 11. Method: immunoSEQ multiplex PCR; TCRdb's copy keeps in-frame clones and lacks some. The sample shows 300,000 to 350,000 clones, about 90% of them seen only once. This clone has just one count. Participants reported their clinical history, and cohort assignment relied on those reports. The source is a woman between 18 and 29 years old with acute COVID-19. Sequencing was performed on PBMCs or T cells enriched from blood (not recorded which). The chain is built from TRBV19 and TRBJ2-7; TRBD2 aligns across 7 bases. CDR3 loop: CASAREPSGEQYF. CDR3 sequence (DNA): TGTGCCAGTGCGCGGGAGCCCTCTGGGGAGCAGTACTTC.